The rows below give T cell receptor beta chains drawn from one sample of a study of T cell repertoires in cytomegalovirus infection. One entry per CDR3 protein, called by TCRdb with MiXCR from the reads. This table holds hundreds of thousands of distinct CDR3 sequences, roughly 31% found once. Source material: PBMCs. The receptors shown here come from a human donor in good health (CMV status not recorded). Some clones in this sample may be carry-over from other donors' samples. CDR3s include the opening cysteine and the closing phenylalanine or tryptophan. The order of the fields is V gene, D gene, J gene, clone size, CDR3 protein, CDR3 DNA. A D gene is named only where the DNA matches it firmly. Size is omitted from some rows. Given values are once, few, many or a class for expanded clones.

v_call: TRBV5-4; d_call: TRBD2; j_call: TRBJ2-1; clone_size: few; cdr3_aa: CASRPGTSGGLDEQFF; cdr3_nt: TGTGCCAGCAGACCCGGGACTAGCGGGGGGTTGGATGAGCAGTTCTTC
v_call: TRBV19; d_call: -; j_call: TRBJ1-2; clone_size: few; cdr3_aa: CASSIPRGGGYGYTF; cdr3_nt: TGTGCCAGTAGTATTCCTCGAGGGGGTGGCTATGGCTACACCTTC
v_call: TRBV28; d_call: -; j_call: TRBJ1-1; clone_size: few; cdr3_aa: CASTHRALNTEAFF; cdr3_nt: TGTGCCAGCACCCACAGGGCCCTGAACACTGAAGCTTTCTTT
v_call: TRBV7-9; d_call: -; j_call: TRBJ1-6; clone_size: few; cdr3_aa: CASSLVFGSPLHF; cdr3_nt: TGTGCCAGCAGCTTAGTGTTTGGTTCACCCCTCCACTTT
v_call: TRBV7-2; d_call: -; j_call: TRBJ2-1; clone_size: many; cdr3_aa: CASSLRSELRASPWRGEQFF; cdr3_nt: TGTGCCAGCAGCTTAAGGAGCGAGTTAAGGGCTAGCCCGTGGCGTGGTGAGCAGTTCTTC
v_call: TRBV25-1; d_call: TRBD1; j_call: TRBJ1-1; clone_size: few; cdr3_aa: CASSAGQVEAFF; cdr3_nt: TGTGCCAGCAGTGCGGGACAGGTTGAAGCTTTCTTT
v_call: TRBV28; d_call: -; j_call: TRBJ2-7; clone_size: -; cdr3_aa: CASGQGPEQYF; cdr3_nt: TGTGCCAGCGGCCAAGGCCCCGAGCAGTACTTC
v_call: TRBV28; d_call: -; j_call: TRBJ2-3; clone_size: -; cdr3_aa: CASSYPKGRADTQYF; cdr3_nt: TGTGCCAGCAGTTACCCTAAGGGACGGGCAGATACGCAGTATTTT
v_call: TRBV6-5; d_call: TRBD1; j_call: TRBJ1-1; clone_size: -; cdr3_aa: CASSYSGQTEAFF; cdr3_nt: TGTGCCAGCAGTTACTCGGGACAGACTGAAGCTTTCTTT
v_call: TRBV6-5; d_call: TRBD1; j_call: TRBJ1-2; clone_size: -; cdr3_aa: CASTKAGTGFGYTF; cdr3_nt: TGTGCCAGCACCAAGGCGGGGACAGGGTTCGGCTACACCTTC
v_call: TRBV19; d_call: -; j_call: TRBJ1-1; clone_size: few; cdr3_aa: CASTDSRVTEAFF; cdr3_nt: TGTGCCAGTACTGACTCTAGGGTCACTGAAGCTTTCTTT
v_call: TRBV5-6; d_call: -; j_call: TRBJ2-2; clone_size: few; cdr3_aa: CASSLGQRSNTGELFF; cdr3_nt: TGTGCCAGCAGCTTGGGACAGCGATCGAACACCGGGGAGCTGTTTTTT
v_call: TRBV25-1; d_call: -; j_call: TRBJ1-1; clone_size: few; cdr3_aa: CASRGVSNTEAFF; cdr3_nt: TGTGCCAGCAGGGGCGTTTCGAACACTGAAGCTTTCTTT
v_call: TRBV25-1; d_call: -; j_call: TRBJ1-2; clone_size: few; cdr3_aa: CASRDDRFYGYTF; cdr3_nt: TGTGCCAGCAGGGATGACAGGTTCTATGGCTACACCTTC
v_call: TRBV7-8; d_call: -; j_call: TRBJ2-7; clone_size: many; cdr3_aa: CASSLVARARYEQYF; cdr3_nt: TGTGCCAGCAGCTTAGTTGCCAGGGCGCGGTACGAGCAGTACTTC
v_call: TRBV13; d_call: TRBD1; j_call: TRBJ1-1; clone_size: -; cdr3_aa: CASSLGRTGGTEAFF; cdr3_nt: TGTGCCAGCAGCTTAGGCCGGACAGGGGGTACTGAAGCTTTCTTT